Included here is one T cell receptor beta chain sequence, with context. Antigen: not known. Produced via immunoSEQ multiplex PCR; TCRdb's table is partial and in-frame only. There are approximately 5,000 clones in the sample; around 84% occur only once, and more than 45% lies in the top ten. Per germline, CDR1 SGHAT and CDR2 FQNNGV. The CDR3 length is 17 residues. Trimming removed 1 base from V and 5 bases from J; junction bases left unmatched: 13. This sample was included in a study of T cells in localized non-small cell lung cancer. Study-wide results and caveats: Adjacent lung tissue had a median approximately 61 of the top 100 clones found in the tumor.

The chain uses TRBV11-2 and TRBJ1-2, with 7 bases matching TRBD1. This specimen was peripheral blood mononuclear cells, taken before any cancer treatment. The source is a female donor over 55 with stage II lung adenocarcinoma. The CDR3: CASSLAGAGGGWYGYTF. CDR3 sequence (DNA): TGTGCCAGCAGCTTAGCTGGGGCAGGGGGAGGATGGTATGGCTACACCTTC.